A selection of T cell receptor beta chains follows, all from one sample in a study of shared clonotypes between healthy human individuals. Assay used: immunoSEQ multiplex PCR; TCRdb lists only in-frame clones, some missing. The repertoire includes about 2 million clones, 85% to 95% of them detected once, and roughly 0.13% sits in the top ten. Sequences were obtained from naive CD4+ T cells sorted from blood. These receptors originate from a man aged 18 to 35 in good health. The CDR3 runs from the conserved cysteine through the conserved F or W. The order of the fields is CDR3 DNA, CDR3 protein, clone size, J gene, V gene, D gene, CDR3 length. A D gene is named only where the DNA matches it firmly. Expanded clones get a size class; other rows say once, few or many, or leave the size out.

CDR3 DNA: TGTGCCAGCAGCTTGTGGGTTAGGGAGGAGCAGTTCTTC
CDR3 protein: CASSLWVREEQFF
clone size: -
J gene: TRBJ2-1
V gene: TRBV5-4
D gene: -
CDR3 length: 13

CDR3 DNA: TGTGCCAGCAGTGGGGACCTTTGGAACACTGAAGCTTTCTTT
CDR3 protein: CASSGDLWNTEAFF
clone size: -
J gene: TRBJ1-1
V gene: TRBV6-5
D gene: -
CDR3 length: 14

CDR3 DNA: TGTGCCTCCTGGACAGGCGGCCAGGAGACCCAGTACTTC
CDR3 protein: CASWTGGQETQYF
clone size: -
J gene: TRBJ2-5
V gene: TRBV10-3
D gene: TRBD1
CDR3 length: 13

CDR3 DNA: TGCGCCAGCAGCCCATTAGGGACAGATACGCAGTATTTT
CDR3 protein: CASSPLGTDTQYF
clone size: -
J gene: TRBJ2-3
V gene: TRBV5-1
D gene: -
CDR3 length: 13

CDR3 DNA: TGTGCCAGCAGCGGGTCCTACCAAGAGACCCAGTACTTC
CDR3 protein: CASSGSYQETQYF
clone size: -
J gene: TRBJ2-5
V gene: TRBV6-1
D gene: -
CDR3 length: 13

CDR3 DNA: TGTGCCAGCAGTTACGAGGGGCAGGGGGCGCTTGGCTACACCTTC
CDR3 protein: CASSYEGQGALGYTF
clone size: -
J gene: TRBJ1-2
V gene: TRBV6-5
D gene: TRBD1
CDR3 length: 15

CDR3 DNA: TGTGCCAGCAGCGCTGGGACTAGCGGGAGTTTCTACGAGCAGTACTTC
CDR3 protein: CASSAGTSGSFYEQYF
clone size: -
J gene: TRBJ2-7
V gene: TRBV5-4
D gene: TRBD2
CDR3 length: 16

CDR3 DNA: TGTGCCAGCAGCCCCAACAGTTGGCCCTACGAGCAGTACTTC
CDR3 protein: CASSPNSWPYEQYF
clone size: -
J gene: TRBJ2-7
V gene: TRBV11-2
D gene: -
CDR3 length: 14

CDR3 DNA: TGTGCCAGCAGTTCACTAAAGGACCTCTATAATTCACCCCTCCACTTT
CDR3 protein: CASSSLKDLYNSPLHF
clone size: -
J gene: TRBJ1-6
V gene: TRBV27
D gene: -
CDR3 length: 16

CDR3 DNA: TGTGCCAATAGATCGGGCACTGAAGCTTTCTTT
CDR3 protein: CANRSGTEAFF
clone size: -
J gene: TRBJ1-1
V gene: TRBV2
D gene: -
CDR3 length: 11

CDR3 DNA: TGTGCCAGCAGCGAACGGACAGGGACTCAGCCCCAGCATTTT
CDR3 protein: CASSERTGTQPQHF
clone size: -
J gene: TRBJ1-5
V gene: TRBV7-2
D gene: TRBD1
CDR3 length: 14

CDR3 DNA: TGCGCCAGCAGCAGGACCGGGACAGTCTCTGGAAACACCATATATTTT
CDR3 protein: CASSRTGTVSGNTIYF
clone size: -
J gene: TRBJ1-3
V gene: TRBV5-1
D gene: TRBD1
CDR3 length: 16

CDR3 DNA: TGCGCCAGCAGCCGGGACAGGGCGGGAGGAACGGAGACCCAGTACTTC
CDR3 protein: CASSRDRAGGTETQYF
clone size: -
J gene: TRBJ2-5
V gene: TRBV5-1
D gene: -
CDR3 length: 16

CDR3 DNA: TGTGCCAGCATTCCGAACCTGACTAGCGGGGGTTTAAACACCGGGGAGCTGTTTTTT
CDR3 protein: CASIPNLTSGGLNTGELFF
clone size: -
J gene: TRBJ2-2
V gene: TRBV6-9
D gene: TRBD2
CDR3 length: 19

CDR3 DNA: TGTGCCACCATACGATTGGGGACAGGTTCTAACGAGCAGTACTTC
CDR3 protein: CATIRLGTGSNEQYF
clone size: -
J gene: TRBJ2-7
V gene: TRBV7-9
D gene: TRBD1
CDR3 length: 15

CDR3 DNA: TGTGCCAGCAGCACCGACAGGGGTTATGGCTACACCTTC
CDR3 protein: CASSTDRGYGYTF
clone size: -
J gene: TRBJ1-2
V gene: TRBV9
D gene: TRBD1
CDR3 length: 13

CDR3 DNA: TGCAGTGCTCGATACCAGGGTAGCTACACCTTC
CDR3 protein: CSARYQGSYTF
clone size: -
J gene: TRBJ1-2
V gene: TRBV20-1
D gene: -
CDR3 length: 11

CDR3 DNA: TGTGCCAGCAGAACAACAGGGTTCGGTGAAAAACTGTTTTTT
CDR3 protein: CASRTTGFGEKLFF
clone size: -
J gene: TRBJ1-4
V gene: TRBV28
D gene: -
CDR3 length: 14

CDR3 DNA: TGTGCCAGCAGTCGGACCGGAGTTTCTATCACAGATACGCAGTATTTT
CDR3 protein: CASSRTGVSITDTQYF
clone size: -
J gene: TRBJ2-3
V gene: TRBV2
D gene: -
CDR3 length: 16

CDR3 DNA: TGTGCCAGCAGCCGGCGGGAGGTATCTGAGCAGTACTTC
CDR3 protein: CASSRREVSEQYF
clone size: -
J gene: TRBJ2-7
V gene: TRBV7-2
D gene: TRBD2
CDR3 length: 13

CDR3 DNA: TGTGCCAGCAGTGGGACGTGGGGCAATCAGCCCCAGCATTTT
CDR3 protein: CASSGTWGNQPQHF
clone size: -
J gene: TRBJ1-5
V gene: TRBV6-1
D gene: -
CDR3 length: 14

CDR3 DNA: TGTGCCAGTAGCAGGCGACTAGCGCGAATGGAGACCCAGTACTTC
CDR3 protein: CASSRRLARMETQYF
clone size: -
J gene: TRBJ2-5
V gene: TRBV19
D gene: TRBD2
CDR3 length: 15

CDR3 DNA: TGTGCCAGCAGCGGGACTAGCCCTGGGGCCAACGTCCTGACTTTC
CDR3 protein: CASSGTSPGANVLTF
clone size: -
J gene: TRBJ2-6
V gene: TRBV7-9
D gene: TRBD2
CDR3 length: 15

CDR3 DNA: TGTGCCAGCAGCTCAGAGGGACAGGGAAGGGGTAATTCACCCCTCCACTTT
CDR3 protein: CASSSEGQGRGNSPLHF
clone size: -
J gene: TRBJ1-6
V gene: TRBV5-4
D gene: TRBD1
CDR3 length: 17

CDR3 DNA: TGTGCCAGTAGTGAACAGGGGAGCCCTGAAGCTTTCTTT
CDR3 protein: CASSEQGSPEAFF
clone size: -
J gene: TRBJ1-1
V gene: TRBV19
D gene: TRBD1
CDR3 length: 13

CDR3 DNA: TGTGCCAGCTCAAGGCAGAACCAAGAGACCCAGTACTTC
CDR3 protein: CASSRQNQETQYF
clone size: -
J gene: TRBJ2-5
V gene: TRBV18
D gene: -
CDR3 length: 13

CDR3 DNA: TGTGCCAGCAGCTTAGGGGGTACTGGGGCCAACGTCCTGACTTTC
CDR3 protein: CASSLGGTGANVLTF
clone size: -
J gene: TRBJ2-6
V gene: TRBV5-6
D gene: -
CDR3 length: 15

CDR3 DNA: TGTGCCAGCAGCTTAATCGGCACTAATGAAAAACTGTTTTTT
CDR3 protein: CASSLIGTNEKLFF
clone size: once
J gene: TRBJ1-4
V gene: TRBV5-4
D gene: -
CDR3 length: 14

CDR3 DNA: TGCGCCAGCAGTGTTGTGGACACTGAAGCTTTCTTT
CDR3 protein: CASSVVDTEAFF
clone size: -
J gene: TRBJ1-1
V gene: TRBV10-2
D gene: -
CDR3 length: 12

CDR3 DNA: TGTGCCAGCAGTTCTACTAGGAACACTGAAGCTTTCTTT
CDR3 protein: CASSSTRNTEAFF
clone size: -
J gene: TRBJ1-1
V gene: TRBV6-5
D gene: -
CDR3 length: 13

CDR3 DNA: TGTGCCCCAACGCGACAGGGTTTATCCTACGAGCAGTACTTC
CDR3 protein: CAPTRQGLSYEQYF
clone size: once
J gene: TRBJ2-7
V gene: TRBV19
D gene: TRBD1
CDR3 length: 14

CDR3 DNA: TGTGCCAGCAGCTTAGGCAGAACCCGGGATACCGGGGAGCTGTTTTTT
CDR3 protein: CASSLGRTRDTGELFF
clone size: -
J gene: TRBJ2-2
V gene: TRBV5-4
D gene: -
CDR3 length: 16

CDR3 DNA: TGTGCCAGCAGGCTAACCCCCGGGACAGGGCGGCAAGAGACCCAGTACTTC
CDR3 protein: CASRLTPGTGRQETQYF
clone size: -
J gene: TRBJ2-5
V gene: TRBV5-6
D gene: TRBD1
CDR3 length: 17

CDR3 DNA: TGTGCCAGCAGTTTAAAGTGGGGTCAGCCCCAGCATTTT
CDR3 protein: CASSLKWGQPQHF
clone size: -
J gene: TRBJ1-5
V gene: TRBV27
D gene: -
CDR3 length: 13

CDR3 DNA: TGTGCCAGCAGCTTCCAGACGCACCAAGAGACCCAGTACTTC
CDR3 protein: CASSFQTHQETQYF
clone size: -
J gene: TRBJ2-5
V gene: TRBV7-2
D gene: -
CDR3 length: 14

CDR3 DNA: TGTGCCAGCAGCGAAGGGTCCCAGAACACTGAAGCTTTCTTT
CDR3 protein: CASSEGSQNTEAFF
clone size: -
J gene: TRBJ1-1
V gene: TRBV7-9
D gene: -
CDR3 length: 14

CDR3 DNA: TGCGCCAGCAGCCCTTGGACTAGCGGGGGGATCTACAATGAGCAGTTCTTC
CDR3 protein: CASSPWTSGGIYNEQFF
clone size: -
J gene: TRBJ2-1
V gene: TRBV5-1
D gene: TRBD2
CDR3 length: 17

CDR3 DNA: TGCGCCAGCAGCTTGGCCTGGGGGATCACAGATACGCAGTATTTT
CDR3 protein: CASSLAWGITDTQYF
clone size: -
J gene: TRBJ2-3
V gene: TRBV5-1
D gene: -
CDR3 length: 15

CDR3 DNA: TGTGCCAGCAGTCCCCGGGGAGGGATGAACACTGAAGCTTTCTTT
CDR3 protein: CASSPRGGMNTEAFF
clone size: -
J gene: TRBJ1-1
V gene: TRBV6-1
D gene: -
CDR3 length: 15